This TCR beta chain is drawn from a study of blood T cell repertoires in COVID-19. TCRdb keeps only in-frame clones here, not all; method: immunoSEQ multiplex PCR. The table shows 180,000 or so clones, with 65% to 90% occurring only once. The CDR3 has 14 amino acids. The V gene lost 9 bases and the J gene lost 2 bases, with 12 bases spanning the gap. Germline CDR1 is SGHRS and CDR2 is YFSETQ. The chain links TRBV5-1 to TRBJ2-6; TRBD1 might be the D (5 bases). This sequence originates from a man in his fifties or sixties with acute or convalescent COVID-19. The sample consisted of peripheral blood. The CDR3 region is CAIKQGTGANVLTF. The CDR3 region has the DNA TGCGCCATCAAGCAGGGTACTGGGGCCAACGTCCTGACTTTC.